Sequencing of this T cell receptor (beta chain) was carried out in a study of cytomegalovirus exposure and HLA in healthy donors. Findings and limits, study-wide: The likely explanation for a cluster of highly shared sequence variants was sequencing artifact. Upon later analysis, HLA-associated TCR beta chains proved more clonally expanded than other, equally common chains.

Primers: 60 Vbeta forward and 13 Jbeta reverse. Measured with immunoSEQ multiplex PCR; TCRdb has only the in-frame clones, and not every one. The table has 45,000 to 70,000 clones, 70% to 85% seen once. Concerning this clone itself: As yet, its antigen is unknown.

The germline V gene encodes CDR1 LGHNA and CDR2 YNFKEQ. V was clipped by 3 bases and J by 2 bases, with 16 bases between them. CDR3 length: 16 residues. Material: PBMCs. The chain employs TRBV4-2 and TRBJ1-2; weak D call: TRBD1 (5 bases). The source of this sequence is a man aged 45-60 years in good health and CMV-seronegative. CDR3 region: CASSQATQGSNYGYTF. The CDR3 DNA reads TGTGCCAGCAGCCAGGCCACCCAGGGATCCAACTATGGCTACACCTTC.